Described below is a single TCR beta chain sequence and its context. This entry is derived from a study of shared clonotypes between healthy human individuals. Using immunoSEQ multiplex PCR, the repertoire was profiled, and TCRdb retains in-frame clones only, with some absent. The sample has about 960,000 clones; roughly 72% are singletons. Healthy adults negative for HIV, lacking recent acute infections or vaccinations, served as donors. Germline assignment: CDR1 LGHNT and CDR2 FRNRAP. This CDR3 spans 16 amino acids. J was trimmed by 3 bases and V by 1 base; bases with no gene match: 5. The V gene is TRBV12-5, the J gene TRBJ2-1, with 8 bases lining up with TRBD2. Specimen: memory CD4+ T cells sorted from blood. The subset here: CD45RA-negative fraction. The receptor was isolated from a man between 18 and 35 years old in good health. CDR3 amino acids: CASGLALAGVYNEQFF. CDR3 coding DNA: TGTGCTAGTGGTTTGGCTCTAGCGGGTGTCTACAATGAGCAGTTCTTC.